The 20 T cell receptor beta chains below come from one sample, sequenced in a study of shared clonotypes between healthy human individuals. Positively selected for CCR7, the CD45RO-negative cells used as naive CD8 cells excluded terminally differentiated effector memory CD45RA+ cells. Repertoires were generated with immunoSEQ multiplex PCR, while TCRdb's copy carries only in-frame clones and drops some. Seen here are around 2.1 million clones, about 92% observed once, and the top ten hold over 1.5%. The sample was naive CD8+ T cells from PBMCs. The source of these receptors is a man younger than 30 in good health. Some clones in this sample may be carry-over from other donors' samples.

The chain links TRBV6-1 to TRBJ2-3, with D maybe TRBD2 (5 bases). The germline V and J ends were trimmed by 6 bases and 0 bases, with 13 bases remaining between them. Germline CDR1 reads MNHNS; CDR2 reads SASEGT. This CDR3 spans 15 amino acids. CDR3 nucleotides: TGTGCCAGCAGGACGGCGGGCAGGAGCACAGATACGCAGTATTTT. It translates to CASRTAGRSTDTQYF.

The chain recombines TRBV30 with TRBJ1-1; D gene unclear. The germline gives CDR1 GTSNPN, CDR2 SVGIG (reference sequence). The V end was cut by 0 bases, the J end by 3 bases, with 14 bases between. CDR3 length: 15 residues. The CDR3 DNA reads as TGTGCCTGGAGTGTCCGATATGGGTCCTACACTGAAGCTTTCTTT. It specifies CAWSVRYGSYTEAFF.

About this clone: The sample holds other DNA sequences that translate to the same CDR3. This chain links TRBV27 with TRBJ2-2, with TRBD2 matching 10 bases. This CDR3 contains 16 residues. V was clipped by 5 bases and J by 4 bases; unmatched bases: 7. Germline values: CDR1 MNHEY, CDR2 SMNVEV (reference sequence). CDR3 protein: CASSPLAGDSTGELFF. CDR3 DNA: TGTGCCAGCAGTCCCCTAGCGGGGGACTCCACCGGGGAGCTGTTTTTT.

The rearrangement links TRBV6-6 to TRBJ2-2; TRBD1 aligns across 8 bases. The junction had 8 bases not matched to a gene; V was cut back by 5 bases and J by 6 bases. Germline V CDR1 and CDR2: MNHNY, SVGAGI (reference sequence). This CDR3 comprises 15 residues. DNA of the CDR3: TGTGCCAGCAGTCAACCGGGACAGGACGCCGGGGAGCTGTTTTTT. Protein sequence: CASSQPGQDAGELFF.

The chain has TRBV4-1 and TRBJ2-1; tentatively, D is TRBD1 (6 bases). Trimming removed 4 bases from V and 0 bases from J, with 10 bases in between. The CDR3 spans 15 residues. Looked up from germline, CDR1 is MGHRA and CDR2 is YSYEKL. CDR3 coding DNA: TGCGCCAGCAGCCCCGTAGGGGGCTCCTACAATGAGCAGTTCTTC. Protein product: CASSPVGGSYNEQFF.

The V call is TRBV4-1, the J call TRBJ2-5; D is possibly TRBD1 or TRBD2 (5 bases each). Germline values: CDR1 MGHRA, CDR2 YSYEKL. V was cut by 3 bases and J by 4 bases, with 18 bases left in between. CDR3 length: 16 residues. This CDR3 is CASSQYGAPSPETQYF. CDR3 coding DNA: TGCGCCAGCAGCCAGTACGGGGCCCCGTCCCCAGAGACCCAGTACTTC.

The chain combines TRBV10-3 with TRBJ1-1; tentatively, D is TRBD1 (5 bases). V lost 2 bases, J lost 3 bases, and 7 bases lay in between. This CDR3 contains 13 residues. Germline values: CDR1 ENHRY, CDR2 SYGVKD. The CDR3 protein is CAISEEGHTEAFF. CDR3 DNA sequence: TGTGCCATCAGTGAGGAGGGGCACACTGAAGCTTTCTTT.

The chain couples TRBV30 to TRBJ2-7; TRBD1 matches at 9 bases. The CDR3 covers 15 residues. V was pared by 0 bases and J by 3 bases, with 6 bases of the junction left unmatched. Germline CDR1 GTSNPN, CDR2 SVGIG (reference sequence). The CDR3: CAWSVPATGGYEQYF. The CDR3 region has the DNA TGTGCCTGGAGTGTACCTGCGACAGGGGGCTACGAGCAGTACTTC.

The V gene is TRBV6-5, the J gene TRBJ2-5; TRBD1 might be the D (6 bases). The CDR3 runs to 13 residues. V dropped 7 bases and J dropped 0 bases, with 9 bases sitting between them. The germline V gene encodes CDR1 MNHEY and CDR2 SVGAGI. The CDR3 sequence is CASIGQNQETQYF. The CDR3, as DNA: TGTGCCAGCATAGGACAGAACCAAGAGACCCAGTACTTC.

The chain carries TRBV5-1 and TRBJ1-4; the D is unclear. The V end lost 4 bases, the J end lost 6 bases, and 16 bases lay between the germline ends. This CDR3 region has 15 residues. The germline V gene has CDR1 SGHRS and CDR2 YFSETQ. CDR3: CASSPYGTRDEKLFF. In nucleotides, the CDR3 is TGCGCCAGCAGCCCGTACGGTACGAGGGATGAAAAACTGTTTTTT.

The chain couples TRBV4-1 to TRBJ2-1; 12 positions match TRBD2. V shed 0 bases and J 12 bases; nucleotides not matched to a gene: 15. CDR3 length: 18 residues. Per the germline V gene, CDR1 is MGHRA and CDR2 is YSYEKL. CDR3 protein: CASSQEAARTSGTYRQFF. Written as DNA, the CDR3 is TGCGCCAGCAGCCAAGAGGCTGCACGGACTAGCGGGACTTATAGGCAGTTCTTC.

The CDR3 spells CASSLHRGGGGGNEQFF. Here the CDR3 DNA reads TGCGCCAGCAGCCTTCACAGGGGAGGAGGGGGAGGCAATGAGCAGTTCTTC. The chain uses TRBV5-1 and TRBJ2-1; a possible D gene is TRBD1 (7 bases). V was trimmed by 4 bases and J by 6 bases, leaving 23 bases between them. The CDR3 loop spans 17 amino acids. CDR1 and CDR2 (germline): SGHRS, YFSETQ.

The genes are TRBV28 and TRBJ2-5; possibly TRBD2 for D (5 bases). This CDR3 has 13 residues. CDR1 and CDR2 (germline): MDHEN, SYDVKM. V lost 3 bases and J lost 4, with 9 bases in between. This CDR3 is CASSLRVGETQYF. The CDR3 region has the DNA TGTGCCAGCAGTTTGAGGGTCGGAGAGACCCAGTACTTC.

This chain links TRBV9 with TRBJ2-2, with D possibly being TRBD2 (6 bases). Germline lookup yields CDR1 SGDLS and CDR2 YYNGEE. CDR3 length equals 14 residues. The V and J ends lost 4 bases and 6 bases respectively, with 13 bases between them. CDR3 coding DNA: TGTGCCAGCAGCCCCGGTGGAGGGGCCGGGGAGCTGTTTTTT. This gives the protein CASSPGGGAGELFF.

The chain recombines TRBV2 with TRBJ1-5, with no clear D. The germline V and J ends were trimmed by 3 bases and 3 bases, with 12 bases remaining between them. From germline, CDR1 is SNHLY and CDR2 FYNNEI. The CDR3 spans 15 residues. CDR3 amino acids: CASSDPAAFNQPQHF. The DNA for the CDR3 is TGTGCCAGCAGTGACCCGGCCGCCTTCAATCAGCCCCAGCATTTT.

Only one count was recorded for this clone. The chain recombines TRBV6-5 with TRBJ2-5; 9 bases map to TRBD1. Per the germline V gene, CDR1 is MNHEY and CDR2 is SVGAGI. V lost 5 bases to trimming and J lost 5 bases; unmatched junction nucleotides: 6. CDR3 length equals 14 residues. The DNA for the CDR3 is TGTGCCAGCAGTGGACAGGGGTTTGGGGAGACCCAGTACTTC. The encoded protein is CASSGQGFGETQYF.

A note on this clone: Other DNA sequences of this sample code for an identical CDR3. The chain has TRBV19 and TRBJ2-7; D remains unclear. Trimming pared 1 base from V and 4 bases from J, leaving 5 bases between. This CDR3 has 12 residues. The germline V gene encodes CDR1 LNHDA and CDR2 SQIVND (reference sequence). CDR3 amino acids: CASSIGGYEQYF. CDR3 nucleotide sequence: TGTGCCAGTAGTATAGGGGGTTACGAGCAGTACTTC.

The chain uses TRBV5-1 and TRBJ2-3; D not resolved. The CDR3 has 15 amino acids. The germline V and J ends were trimmed by 0 bases and 2 bases, with 10 bases remaining between them. The germline gives CDR1 SGHRS, CDR2 YFSETQ. The CDR3 protein is CASSLEGRITDTQYF. The CDR3 DNA reads as TGCGCCAGCAGCTTGGAGGGCAGGATCACAGATACGCAGTATTTT.

As regards this clone: Other DNA sequences from this sample encode an identical CDR3 as well. This chain connects TRBV6-1 to TRBJ2-7; no definite D call. Trimming took 2 bases from V and 1 from J, leaving 6 bases between them. The length of the CDR3 is 13 residues. Germline V lookup: CDR1 MNHNS, CDR2 SASEGT. The CDR3 sequence is CASSENPSYEQYF. The CDR3 DNA sequence: TGTGCCAGCAGTGAAAACCCGTCCTACGAGCAGTACTTC.

This sequence joins TRBV6-5 and TRBJ2-2; the D gene is possibly TRBD2 (6 bases). This CDR3 region has 14 residues. V lost 4 bases to trimming and J lost 6 bases, with 12 bases between them. Per germline, CDR1 MNHEY and CDR2 SVGAGI. The CDR3 nucleotides are TGTGCCAGCAGTTCGGGGGTTGGGGCCGGGGAGCTGTTTTTT. The encoded protein is CASSSGVGAGELFF.